What follows are 24 T cell receptor beta chains derived from one specimen sequenced in a study of blood T cell repertoires in COVID-19. Profiled with immunoSEQ multiplex PCR; TCRdb holds only in-frame clones, not every one. The data hold hundreds of thousands of clones, with approximately 85% observed a single time. The material sequenced was PBMCs or T cells enriched from blood (not recorded which). The receptors were gathered from a woman younger than 45 who had recovered from COVID-19.

The gene calls are TRBV7-9 and TRBJ1-2, with TRBD1 matching 8 bases. Germline-derived CDR1 and CDR2 are SEHNR and FQNEAQ (reference sequence). The CDR3 runs 15 residues. The ends lost 4 bases at V and 8 bases at J; junction bases unmatched: 12. The CDR3 spells CASSSDRVLLEGYTF. The CDR3 coding sequence is TGTGCCAGCAGCTCGGACAGGGTCTTGTTGGAGGGCTACACCTTC. Supplemented by reference TRBV7-9 and TRBJ1-2, the full variable domain reads DTGVSQNPRHKITKRGQNVTFRCDPISEHNRLYWYRQTLGQGPEFLTYFQNEAQLEKSRLLSDRFSAERPKGSFSTLEIQRTEQGDSAMYLCASSSDRVLLEGYTFGSGTRLTVV.

The rearrangement links TRBV19 to TRBJ1-5; the D gene is possibly TRBD1 (6 bases). This CDR3 is 16 amino acids long. V was trimmed by 2 bases and J by 0 bases, leaving 11 bases between them. CDR1 is LNHDA, CDR2 SQIVND, per germline (reference sequence). This CDR3 reads CASSIYRDTSNQPQHF. The DNA of the CDR3 is TGTGCCAGTAGTATATACCGGGACACTAGCAATCAGCCCCAGCATTTT. Full variable domain (rest looked up from reference TRBV19 and TRBJ1-5): DGGITQSPKYLFRKEGQNVTLSCEQNLNHDAMYWYRQDPGQGLRLIYYSQIVNDFQKGDIAEGYSVSREKKESFPLTVTSAQKNPTAFYLCASSIYRDTSNQPQHFGDGTRLSIL.

The V and J genes are TRBV6-6 and TRBJ1-3, with 8 positions matching TRBD1. CDR3 length: 16 residues. Looked up from germline, CDR1 is MNHNY and CDR2 is SVGAGI (reference sequence). The V gene end was trimmed by 2 bases and the J gene end by 0 bases; junction bases not matched to a gene: 3. The CDR3 region has the DNA TGTGCCAGCAGTTACGGGACAGGCAGCTCTGGAAACACCATATATTTT. This translates into CASSYGTGSSGNTIYF.

V usage is TRBV5-4 and J usage is TRBJ2-1; possible D gene TRBD2, 5 bases. From germline, CDR1 is SGHNT and CDR2 YYREEE (reference sequence). The CDR3 covers 15 residues. V lost 4 bases to trimming and J lost 5 bases, with 16 bases between them. In DNA form, the CDR3 reads TGTGCCAGCAGCCGCCTAGCAGGAACCGACAATGAGCAGTTCTTC. Residues: CASSRLAGTDNEQFF.

CDR3 amino acids: CASSLSIFQGNTEAFF. For the CDR3, the DNA is TGTGCCAGCAGTTTATCGATTTTCCAGGGGAACACTGAAGCTTTCTTT. The V and J genes are TRBV27 and TRBJ1-1; the D gene is possibly TRBD1 (5 bases). The germline gives CDR1 MNHEY, CDR2 SMNVEV (reference sequence). CDR3 length: 16 amino acids. Between the trimmed V and J ends, which lost 0 bases and 1 base, there was a span of 12 bases.

The rearrangement joins TRBV4-2 to TRBJ1-2, with 7 bases that match TRBD1. The CDR3 has 15 amino acids. The junction had 9 bases not matched to a gene; V was cut back by 4 bases and J by 4 bases. Germline V gene sequence: CDR1 LGHNA, CDR2 YNFKEQ. As DNA, the CDR3 is TGTGCCAGCAGCCGGCCGGGACAGAGCAGCTATGGCTACACCTTC. This sequence encodes CASSRPGQSSYGYTF.

The chain joins TRBV18 to TRBJ2-7; tentative D call: TRBD2 (6 bases). Germline V gene data show CDR1 as KGHSH and CDR2 as LQKENI. CDR3 length: 14 residues. The ends were cut back, 3 bases at V and 6 bases at J, with 15 bases in the middle. CDR3: CASSPGLGPVEQYF. The CDR3 DNA reads as TGTGCCAGCTCACCGGGACTGGGTCCCGTCGAGCAGTACTTC.

CDR3 region: CASSLAIRVAGGLGTQYF. The CDR3 DNA is TGTGCCAGCAGCTTAGCGATACGAGTAGCGGGGGGGCTTGGGACCCAGTACTTC. The V gene is TRBV7-2, the J gene TRBJ2-5, with TRBD2 matching over 11 bases. The CDR3 consists of 18 residues. Per germline, CDR1 SGHTA and CDR2 FQGNSA. The trim removed 0 bases at V and 7 bases at J, leaving 13 bases unmatched. Together with reference TRBV7-2 and TRBJ2-5, the CDR3 gives the full variable domain: GAGVSQSPSNKVTEKGKDVELRCDPISGHTALYWYRQSLGQGLEFLIYFQGNSAPDKSGLPSDRFSAERTGGSVSTLTIQRTQQEDSAVYLCASSLAIRVAGGLGTQYFGPGTRLLVL.

This clone was counted a single time. The genes are TRBV25-1 and TRBJ2-4; TRBD1 matches 10 bases. The CDR3 is made up of 16 amino acids. From germline, CDR1 is MGHDK and CDR2 SYGVNS. With 5 bases clipped from V and 7 bases from J, the junction kept 11 bases outside the gene matches. The CDR3 bases are TGTGCCAGCAGTCCCCGGGACAGGGGTGATCGGAACATTCAGTACTTC. Translation gives CASSPRDRGDRNIQYF.

This chain uses TRBV4-1 with TRBJ2-2; D perhaps matches TRBD2 (8 bases). V lost 4 bases, J lost 3 bases, and 24 bases lay in between. The CDR3 sequence is 19 residues long. Germline V gene lookup returns CDR1 MGHRA and CDR2 YSYEKL. The CDR3 DNA reads as TGCGCCAGCAGCCGGGGGGGACAGAGGAGCGGGAGAGACACCGGGGAGCTGTTTTTT. Translated: CASSRGGQRSGRDTGELFF.

The J gene is TRBJ2-7, the V gene TRBV5-6; 10 nucleotides line up with TRBD1. The J segment lost 2 bases and the V segment lost 4 bases, leaving 15 bases of the junction unmatched. The CDR3 totals 18 residues. Germline V gene sequence: CDR1 SGHDT, CDR2 YYEEEE. The CDR3 loop is CASSAGLTGGRPTYEQYF. CDR3 in DNA: TGTGCCAGCAGCGCCGGACTGACAGGGGGCAGGCCCACCTACGAGCAGTACTTC.

This clone came up once. The gene calls are TRBV11-3 and TRBJ2-7; 9 nucleotides align to TRBD1. Germline V gives CDR1 SGHNT, CDR2 YENEEA. V shed 1 base, J shed 1 base, and the junction held 8 bases outside the gene matches. The CDR3 has 17 amino acids. The CDR3 region is CASSLGDLGTGSYEQYF. CDR3 bases: TGTGCCAGCAGCTTAGGCGATCTGGGGACAGGGTCCTACGAGCAGTACTTC.

The chain is built from TRBV19 and TRBJ1-1; D may be TRBD1 (5 bases). The CDR3 consists of 13 residues. The germline V gene encodes CDR1 LNHDA and CDR2 SQIVND (reference sequence). V lost 7 bases to trimming and J lost 1 base, with 10 bases between them. CDR3 protein: CASMAGPNTEAFF. The CDR3 coding sequence is TGTGCCAGTATGGCAGGGCCGAACACTGAAGCTTTCTTT.

This chain uses TRBV5-4 with TRBJ1-2; no reliable D call. The V gene's germline CDR1 is SGHNT and CDR2 YYREEE (reference sequence). CDR3 length: 12 amino acids. Trimming shortened V by 0 bases and J by 6 bases, and 6 bases separated the two germline ends. DNA for the CDR3: TGTGCCAGCAGCTTGGGGCAGGATGGCTACACCTTC. Translating it yields CASSLGQDGYTF. Based on the CDR3 plus reference TRBV5-4 and TRBJ1-2, the full variable domain is ETGVTQSPTHLIKTRGQQVTLRCSSQSGHNTVSWYQQALGQGPQFIFQYYREEENGRGNFPPRFSGLQFPNYSSELNVNALELDDSALYLCASSLGQDGYTFGSGTRLTVV.

This clone was seen only once. The V and J genes are TRBV5-1 and TRBJ1-3; D is ambiguous. Germline-derived CDR1 and CDR2 are SGHRS and YFSETQ. The CDR3 sequence is 14 residues long. V gave up 1 base and J gave up 2 bases, with 7 bases separating them. CDR3 DNA: TGCGCCAGCAGCTTGTGGCCTGCTGGAAACACCATATATTTT. Translating gives CASSLWPAGNTIYF.

V usage is TRBV2 and J usage is TRBJ2-5; 9 bases line up with TRBD2. Trimming cost V 9 bases and J 2 bases; bases outside gene matches: 19. Germline CDR1 reads SNHLY; CDR2 reads FYNNEI. The CDR3 is 18 residues long. Here the CDR3 reads CASQRRSGGSTGQETQYF. The CDR3 nucleotides are TGTGCCAGTCAAAGGCGTAGCGGGGGTTCAACGGGGCAAGAGACCCAGTACTTC.

This clone appeared a single time. V gene TRBV6-2 or TRBV6-3 combines with J gene TRBJ2-5, with 13 nucleotides matching TRBD2. After removal of 2 bases from V and 0 bases from J, the junction contained 9 bases not matched to a gene. The length of the CDR3 is 19 residues. Germline V gene lookup returns CDR1 MNHEY and CDR2 SVGEGT. This CDR3 is CASSYQGLAGAGYQETQYF. DNA of the CDR3: TGTGCCAGCAGTTACCAAGGACTAGCGGGAGCGGGGTACCAAGAGACCCAGTACTTC.

The CDR3 coding sequence is TGTGCCAGCAGCTGGGGACATAGGAAGGACACCGGGGAGCTGTTTTTT. It encodes CASSWGHRKDTGELFF. The chain has TRBV5-8 and TRBJ2-2; a weak D match, TRBD1 (6 bases). The CDR3 extends over 16 amino acids. V lost 3 bases to trimming and J lost 3 bases, with 15 bases between them. Per germline, CDR1 SGHTS and CDR2 YDEGEE.

The chain carries TRBV30 and TRBJ2-7; TRBD1 agrees at 10 bases. After removal of 3 bases from V and 9 bases from J, the junction contained 2 bases not matched to a gene. In germline, CDR1 is GTSNPN, CDR2 SVGIG (reference sequence). This CDR3 region has 11 residues. The CDR3: CAWRTGGAQYF. The CDR3 coding sequence is TGTGCCTGGAGGACAGGGGGCGCGCAGTACTTC. The variable domain in full, completed from reference TRBV30 and TRBJ2-7, reads SQTIHQWPATLVQPVGSPLSLECTVEGTSNPNLYWYRQAAGRGLQLLFYSVGIGQISSEVPQNLSASRPQDRQFILSSKKLLLSDSGFYLCAWRTGGAQYFGPGTRLTVT.

The chain combines TRBV7-9 with TRBJ1-1, with a possible D match to TRBD1 (6 bases). The CDR3 consists of 16 residues. V was cut by 4 bases and J by 0 bases, with 15 bases left in between. The germline V gene encodes CDR1 SEHNR and CDR2 FQNEAQ (reference sequence). This CDR3 is CASSSPRTAMNTEAFF. DNA of the CDR3: TGTGCCAGCAGCTCCCCCCGGACAGCTATGAACACTGAAGCTTTCTTT.

This clone was seen only once. The chain recombines TRBV7-9 with TRBJ2-7; no firm D call. The CDR3 sequence is 12 residues long. V gave up 2 bases and J gave up 8 bases, with 10 bases separating them. The germline CDR1 and CDR2 sequences are SEHNR and FQNEAQ (reference sequence). The CDR3 reads CASSLFYEKQYF. The DNA for the CDR3 is TGTGCCAGCAGCTTATTCTACGAAAAGCAGTACTTC. The full variable domain, rest sourced from reference TRBV7-9 and TRBJ2-7, is DTGVSQNPRHKITKRGQNVTFRCDPISEHNRLYWYRQTLGQGPEFLTYFQNEAQLEKSRLLSDRFSAERPKGSFSTLEIQRTEQGDSAMYLCASSLFYEKQYFGPGTRLTVT.

J is TRBJ1-4 and V is TRBV27; TRBD1 matches 7 bases. Germline V gene data show CDR1 as MNHEY and CDR2 as SMNVEV (reference sequence). The V and J ends lost 6 bases and 5 bases, in that order; junction bases with no gene match: 12. This CDR3 is 16 amino acids long. The CDR3 region is CASSRFRDSPNEKLFF. In DNA form, the CDR3 reads TGTGCCAGCAGCCGATTTAGGGACAGCCCGAATGAAAAACTGTTTTTT.

The chain links TRBV19 to TRBJ2-1; 8 bases are shared with TRBD2. This CDR3 is 17 amino acids long. Germline V gene sequence: CDR1 LNHDA, CDR2 SQIVND (reference sequence). Trimming at V came to 5 bases and at J to 0 bases, leaving 9 bases not matched to a gene. DNA for the CDR3: TGTGCCAGTAGTCCGGGACTAGTGGGGAGCTCCTACAATGAGCAGTTCTTC. Its protein is CASSPGLVGSSYNEQFF.

The chain is built from TRBV5-1 and TRBJ1-1; D is unresolved. Looked up from germline, CDR1 is SGHRS and CDR2 is YFSETQ. V lost 0 bases and J 1 base, leaving 13 bases between the germline ends. The CDR3 is made up of 16 amino acids. CDR3 nucleotide sequence: TGCGCCAGCAGCTTGGCCTTGTTCCGGGGGAACACTGAAGCTTTCTTT. As protein: CASSLALFRGNTEAFF.